A single sample gave rise to the 17 T cell receptor beta chains below, sequenced in a study of graft-versus-host responses after intestinal transplantation. This table comes from immunoSEQ multiplex PCR, and its TCRdb copy is limited to in-frame clones, with some not included. The data show about 39,000 clones, roughly 93% seen once. Antigens for these TCRs are unknown. The sample here was unstimulated CD8+ T cells sorted from spleen or lymph node cells, taken before transplant. Receptors originate from a human donor who was the organ donor for an intestinal transplant.

V usage is TRBV18 and J usage is TRBJ2-7; D gene unclear. Germline assignment: CDR1 KGHSH and CDR2 LQKENI. CDR3 size: 14 residues. Deletions cut 2 bases from V and 0 bases from J, with 8 bases between. CDR3 loop: CASSPEFTSYEQYF. CDR3 nucleotide sequence: TGTGCCAGCTCACCAGAGTTTACCTCCTACGAGCAGTACTTC.

The V gene is TRBV6-1, the J gene TRBJ1-2; D might be TRBD1 (6 bases). V dropped 4 bases and J dropped 4 bases, with 16 bases sitting between them. Germline lookup yields CDR1 MNHNS and CDR2 SASEGT. This CDR3 has 15 amino acids. CDR3 amino acids: CASSGGGPNLYGYTF. The CDR3 DNA follows: TGTGCCAGCAGTGGGGGGGGGCCAAATCTCTATGGCTACACCTTC.

This chain joins TRBV9 and TRBJ1-2; possible D gene TRBD1, 5 bases. Germline CDR1 and CDR2: SGDLS and YYNGEE. V dropped 5 bases and J dropped 1 base, with 9 bases sitting between them. This CDR3 has 13 residues. CDR3 sequence reads: CASSLDSNYGYTF. CDR3 bases: TGTGCCAGCAGTCTCGACAGTAACTATGGCTACACCTTC.

This clone is a singleton in its sample. The chain employs TRBV5-6 and TRBJ2-5; possibly TRBD2 for D (5 bases). The CDR3 contains 15 residues. Trimming shortened V by 0 bases and J by 5 bases, and 14 bases separated the two germline ends. Germline V lookup: CDR1 SGHDT, CDR2 YYEEEE. The CDR3 sequence: CASSLAPSRGETQYF. Here the CDR3 DNA reads TGTGCCAGCAGCTTGGCCCCTAGCAGAGGGGAGACCCAGTACTTC.

The chain has TRBV6-1 and TRBJ1-1; D remains ambiguous. The CDR3 sequence is 11 residues long. In germline, CDR1 is MNHNS, CDR2 SASEGT. The V gene lost 6 bases and the J gene lost 11 bases, with 13 bases spanning the gap. CDR3 protein: CASRNLQKAFF. The CDR3 DNA reads TGTGCCAGCAGGAACCTCCAGAAGGCTTTCTTT.

The chain employs TRBV27 and TRBJ2-6; D perhaps matches TRBD2 (6 bases). Germline values: CDR1 MNHEY, CDR2 SMNVEV (reference sequence). The CDR3 runs to 14 residues. V was shortened by 9 bases and J by 3 bases, with 12 bases between the two germline ends. The CDR3 sequence is CASSTGVGANVLTF. In DNA form, the CDR3 reads TGTGCCAGTTCCACGGGGGTTGGGGCCAACGTCCTGACTTTC.

The J gene is TRBJ2-7, the V gene TRBV28; 10 nucleotides line up with TRBD2. The CDR3 covers 15 residues. Germline lookup yields CDR1 MDHEN and CDR2 SYDVKM. The V and J ends lost 6 bases and 6 bases, in that order; junction bases with no gene match: 11. CDR3 DNA sequence: TGTGCCAGCAGCGGGACTAGCGACGGTAACCCCGAGCAGTACTTC. Protein sequence: CASSGTSDGNPEQYF.

J is TRBJ2-7 and V is TRBV7-3, with D possibly matching TRBD1 (5 bases). Trimming took 5 bases from V and 3 from J, leaving 17 bases between them. This CDR3 is 15 amino acids long. Germline V gene sequence: CDR1 SGHTA, CDR2 FQGTGA. CDR3 protein: CASSPGPTPLYEQYF. Written as DNA, the CDR3 is TGTGCCAGCAGCCCAGGGCCCACCCCCCTCTACGAGCAGTACTTC. Together with reference TRBV7-3 and TRBJ2-7, the CDR3 gives the full variable domain: GAGVSQTPSNKVTEKGKYVELRCDPISGHTALYWYRQSLGQGPEFLIYFQGTGAADDSGLPNDRFFAVRPEGSVSTLKIQRTERGDSAVYLCASSPGPTPLYEQYFGPGTRLTVT.

As to this clone: The DNA is omitted, as the CDR3 cannot be located on it reliably, and the CDR3 follows TCRdb's listing. J is TRBJ2-1 and V is TRBV28; TRBD2 is the table's D call, not checked against the DNA. The CDR3 has 15 residues if both end residues are counted. The germline V gene encodes CDR1 MDHEN and CDR2 SYDVKM. The CDR3 region is CASSLEREGYNEQFF.

The chain carries TRBV7-9 and TRBJ1-5, with D possibly being TRBD1 (5 bases). The CDR3 sequence is 15 residues long. Deletions cut 3 bases from V and 4 bases from J, with 13 bases between. The germline V gene encodes CDR1 SEHNR and CDR2 FQNEAQ (reference sequence). The CDR3 DNA sequence: TGTGCCAGCAGCTTCGGGGGTAGGGGAAATCAGCCCCAGCATTTT. This gives the protein CASSFGGRGNQPQHF.

This clone came up once. The gene calls are TRBV28 and TRBJ1-2, with a tentative D call TRBD1 (6 bases). From germline, CDR1 is MDHEN and CDR2 SYDVKM. Trimming removed 4 bases at V and 0 bases at J, with 12 bases between. CDR3 size: 15 residues. The CDR3 loop reads CASSSPNRANYGYTF. The CDR3 nucleotides read TGTGCCAGCAGTTCACCAAACAGGGCTAACTATGGCTACACCTTC.

This chain connects TRBV6-1 to TRBJ1-3; 7 bases are shared with TRBD1. Germline CDR1 reads MNHNS; CDR2 reads SASEGT. CDR3 length: 14 residues. V shed 6 bases and J 1 base; nucleotides not matched to a gene: 3. The CDR3 region has the DNA TGTGCCAGCAGCAGGGGGGGATCTGGAAACACCATATATTTT. It yields the protein CASSRGGSGNTIYF.

The chain employs TRBV4-1 and TRBJ2-1, with D possibly TRBD2 on 6 matching bases. V was clipped by 0 bases and J by 6 bases, with 12 bases between them. CDR3 length: 15 amino acids. CDR1 MGHRA and CDR2 YSYEKL come from the germline V gene. This chain's CDR3 is CASSQEGGGANEQFF. CDR3 sequence (DNA): TGCGCCAGCAGCCAAGAAGGTGGAGGGGCCAATGAGCAGTTCTTC.

The genes are TRBV9 and TRBJ1-2; unclear D gene. V lost 0 bases to trimming and J lost 6 bases, with 12 bases between them. CDR1 and CDR2 from the germline V gene are SGDLS and YYNGEE. There are 14 residues in the CDR3. DNA for the CDR3: TGTGCCAGCAGCGTAGAATTAGGGTCGGATGGCTACACCTTC. Translated: CASSVELGSDGYTF.

This clone was seen just once. The chain recombines TRBV27 with TRBJ1-2, with TRBD1 identical over 7 bases. Germline V lookup: CDR1 MNHEY, CDR2 SMNVEV (reference sequence). The CDR3 runs to 15 residues. J gave up 4 bases and V 0 bases, and 5 bases lay outside the gene matches. Here the CDR3 DNA reads TGTGCCAGCAGTTTATCGCCAGGGGGAGGCTATGGCTACACCTTC. Protein product: CASSLSPGGGYGYTF.

V usage is TRBV28 and J usage is TRBJ2-7; no clear D. V lost 8 bases, J lost 2 bases, and 31 bases lay in between. There are 19 residues in the CDR3. CDR1 MDHEN and CDR2 SYDVKM come from the germline V gene. The CDR3 DNA follows: TGTGCCAGCCCTATTATCCCGAGGAAGCTGTCCCGTGCCCCCTACGAGCAGTACTTC. This sequence encodes CASPIIPRKLSRAPYEQYF.

Only one count was recorded for this clone. This chain joins TRBV11-2 and TRBJ2-3; weak D call: TRBD2 (5 bases). This CDR3 comprises 15 residues. Per the germline V gene, CDR1 is SGHAT and CDR2 is FQNNGV. The V end lost 5 bases, the J end lost 4 bases, and 16 bases lay between the germline ends. The CDR3 nucleotides are TGTGCCAGCAGCCTCGGGCCTGAGGGCCCAGATACGCAGTATTTT. This codes for CASSLGPEGPDTQYF.